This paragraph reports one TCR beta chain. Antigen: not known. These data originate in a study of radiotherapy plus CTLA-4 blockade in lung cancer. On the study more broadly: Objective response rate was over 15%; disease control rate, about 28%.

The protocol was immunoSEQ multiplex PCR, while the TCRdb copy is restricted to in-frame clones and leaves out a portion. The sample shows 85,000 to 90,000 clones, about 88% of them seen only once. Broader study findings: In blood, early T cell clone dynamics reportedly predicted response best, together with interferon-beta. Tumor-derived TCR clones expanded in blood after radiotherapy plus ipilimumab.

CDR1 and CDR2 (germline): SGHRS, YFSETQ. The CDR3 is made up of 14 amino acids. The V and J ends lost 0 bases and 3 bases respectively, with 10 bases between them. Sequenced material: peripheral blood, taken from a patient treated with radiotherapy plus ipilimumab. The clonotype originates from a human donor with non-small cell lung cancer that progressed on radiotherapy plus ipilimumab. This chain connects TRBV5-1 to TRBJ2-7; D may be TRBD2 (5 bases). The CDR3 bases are TGCGCCAGCAGCTTGGAGCCGGGGTTCTACGAGCAGTACTTC. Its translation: CASSLEPGFYEQYF.